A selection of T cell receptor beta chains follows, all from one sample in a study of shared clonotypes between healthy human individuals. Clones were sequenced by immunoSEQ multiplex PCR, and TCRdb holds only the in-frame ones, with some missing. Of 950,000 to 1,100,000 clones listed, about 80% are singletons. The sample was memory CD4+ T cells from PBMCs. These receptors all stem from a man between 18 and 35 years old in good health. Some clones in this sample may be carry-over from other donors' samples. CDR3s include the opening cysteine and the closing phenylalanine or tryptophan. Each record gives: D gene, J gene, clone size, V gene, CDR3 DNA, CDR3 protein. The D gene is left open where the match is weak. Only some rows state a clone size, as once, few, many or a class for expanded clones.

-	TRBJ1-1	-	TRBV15	TGTGCCACCAGCAGAGGGGGGCGAAAAATGAACACTGAAGCTTTCTTT	CATSRGGRKMNTEAFF
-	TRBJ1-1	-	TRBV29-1	TGCAGCGTTGAGTGGGGAATGAACACTGAAGCTTTCTTT	CSVEWGMNTEAFF
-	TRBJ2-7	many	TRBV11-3	TGTGCCAGCAGCTTAGAGGGCCGGTCAAGCGAGCAGTACTTC	CASSLEGRSSEQYF
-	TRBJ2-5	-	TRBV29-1	TGCAGCGTAGAAAGAATTGGGGAGACCCAGTACTTC	CSVERIGETQYF
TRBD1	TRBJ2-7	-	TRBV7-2	TGTGCCAGCAGCTCCTGGACAGGGAATTACGAGCAGTACTTC	CASSSWTGNYEQYF
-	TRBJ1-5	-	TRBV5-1	TGCGCCAGCAGCTTGGAACAGGGCGGAAAGCCCCAGCATTTT	CASSLEQGGKPQHF
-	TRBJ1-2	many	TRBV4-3	TGCGCCAGCAGCGTTTCGGGGTCTGGCTACACCTTC	CASSVSGSGYTF
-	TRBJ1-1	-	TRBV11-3	TGTGCCAGCAGCTTAGTTTCGGGCGGTGAAGCTTTCTTT	CASSLVSGGEAFF
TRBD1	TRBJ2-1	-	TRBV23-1	TGCGCCAGCTGGGCAGGGACAGGGAAAGACAATGAGCAGTTCTTC	CASWAGTGKDNEQFF
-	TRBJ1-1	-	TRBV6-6	TGTGCCAGCAGCCAAGGGGTTTTTGAAGCTTTCTTT	CASSQGVFEAFF
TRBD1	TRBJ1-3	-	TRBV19	TGTGCCAGTAGTATCATCGGACAGGGGCATAACACCATATATTTT	CASSIIGQGHNTIYF
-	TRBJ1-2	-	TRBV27	TGTGCCAGCAGCTACAGAGAAGCAAACTATGGCTACACCTTC	CASSYREANYGYTF
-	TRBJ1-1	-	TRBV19	TGTGCCAGTAGTACCGGACAGTTATTGAACACTGAAGCTTTCTTT	CASSTGQLLNTEAFF
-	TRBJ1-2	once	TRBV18	TGTGCCAGCTCACCGCCCCCGGGACATTCTAACTATGGCTACACCTTC	CASSPPPGHSNYGYTF
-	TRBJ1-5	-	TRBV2	TGTGCCAGCACCGATAGGACACCCAATCAGCCCCAGCATTTT	CASTDRTPNQPQHF
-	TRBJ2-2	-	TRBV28	TGTGCCAGCAGTTTTCGAAACACCGGGGAGCTGTTTTTT	CASSFRNTGELFF
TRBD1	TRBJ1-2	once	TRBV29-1	TGCAGCGTTGCCCAGGGGGGAGCTGGCTACACCTTC	CSVAQGGAGYTF
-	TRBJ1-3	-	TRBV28	TGTGCCAGCAGTTTCAGTGGCTCTGGAAACACCATATATTTT	CASSFSGSGNTIYF
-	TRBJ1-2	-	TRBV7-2	TGTGCCAGCAGCTTAGGAGGTGCGGTCACCTATGGCTACACCTTC	CASSLGGAVTYGYTF
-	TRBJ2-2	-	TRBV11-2	TGTGCCAGCAGAACCTGGGGGCAGGGCGCTAACACCGGGGAGCTGTTTTTT	CASRTWGQGANTGELFF
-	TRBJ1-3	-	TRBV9	TGTGCCAGCAGCGTAGCAGGGATGTCTGGAAACACCATATATTTT	CASSVAGMSGNTIYF
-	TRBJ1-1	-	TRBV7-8	TGTGCCAGCAGCTTTGTTGGGCAACCTCGGGGGAGCACTGAAGCTTTCTTT	CASSFVGQPRGSTEAFF
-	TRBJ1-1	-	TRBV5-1	TGCGCCAGCAGCTTGTATGGGGAGTCTGAAGCTTTCTTT	CASSLYGESEAFF
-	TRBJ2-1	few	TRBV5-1	TGCGCCAGCAGCTGGGGTATCCCCTACAATGAGCAGTTCTTC	CASSWGIPYNEQFF
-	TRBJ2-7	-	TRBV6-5	TGTGCCAGCAGGCCGGGCTCTACCTACGAGCAGTACTTC	CASRPGSTYEQYF
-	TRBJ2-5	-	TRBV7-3	TGTGCCAGCAGCTTAATTGAGCAAGAGACCCAGTACTTC	CASSLIEQETQYF
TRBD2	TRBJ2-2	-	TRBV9	TGTGCCAGCAGCGTAGGAACTAGCGGGCTCACCGGGGAGCTGTTTTTT	CASSVGTSGLTGELFF
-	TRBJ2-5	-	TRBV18	TGTGCCAGCTCACCTGGGGGGGAGACCCAGTACTTC	CASSPGGETQYF
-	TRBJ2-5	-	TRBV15	TGTGCCACCAGCAGAATGACAGACCAAGAGACCCAGTACTTC	CATSRMTDQETQYF
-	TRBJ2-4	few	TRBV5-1	TGCGCCAGCAGCTTGGCAGGGGACAAAAACATTCAGTACTTC	CASSLAGDKNIQYF
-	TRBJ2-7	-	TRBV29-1	TGCAGCGTGGTGGAAACAGAGTTCGAGCAGTACTTC	CSVVETEFEQYF
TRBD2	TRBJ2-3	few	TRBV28	TGTGCCAGCAGTCCCCTCCTTACTAGCGGGAGTTCCGGGGCAGATACGCAGTATTTT	CASSPLLTSGSSGADTQYF
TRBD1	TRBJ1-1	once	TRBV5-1	TGCGCCAGCAGCTTGGTGGGTAGGGGGCGCGGGTACACTGAAGCTTTCTTT	CASSLVGRGRGYTEAFF
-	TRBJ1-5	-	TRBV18	TGTGCCCCTGGACTCCAGCATTTT	CAPGLQHF
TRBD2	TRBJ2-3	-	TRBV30	TGTGCCTGGAGTGTGGCGAGGACTAGCGGCACAGATACGCAGTATTTT	CAWSVARTSGTDTQYF
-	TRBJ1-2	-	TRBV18	TGTGCCAGCTCACCCTGGGGGACGGAACAGTTTAACTATGGCTACACCTTC	CASSPWGTEQFNYGYTF
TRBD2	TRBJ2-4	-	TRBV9	TGTGCCAGCAGCGCGGGACTAGCGGAGAACATTCAGTACTTC	CASSAGLAENIQYF